This T cell receptor beta chain comes out of a study of blood T cell repertoires in COVID-19. Across the whole study: Acute and convalescent COVID-19 specimens originated in the United States, Italy and Spain. In each case, the material was cDNA or gDNA derived from T cells, B-cell-depleted T cells, or PBMCs.

As originally analysed: How many nucleated cells were present was estimated from reference gene primer amplification. Measured with immunoSEQ multiplex PCR; TCRdb has only the in-frame clones, and not every one. Clone size and the V and J calls come from that table; the DNA yielded D and trimming. This sample carries 130,000 or so clones, approximately 80% of them seen once, and the ten largest clones take about 1.4%. Looked up from germline, CDR1 is LGHNA and CDR2 is YNFKEQ. V was cut by 4 bases and J by 7 bases, with 11 bases left in between. CDR3 length: 12 residues. This sequence originates from a human donor in a cohort sampled during active COVID-19. The sample comprised peripheral blood. The chain uses TRBV4-2 and TRBJ2-7, with D possibly TRBD1 on 5 matching bases. In nucleotides, the CDR3 is TGTGCCAGCAGCCCGCAGGGTCAAGAGCAGTACTTC. This translates into CASSPQGQEQYF.